Listed here is a single T cell receptor (beta chain). PCR primers comprised 60 Vbeta and 13 Jbeta primers. Data came from immunoSEQ multiplex PCR; TCRdb stores just in-frame clones and leaves some out. The table lists about 160,000 clones. Germline CDR1 and CDR2: SGHTS and YDEGEE. V lost 4 bases, J lost 9 bases, and 10 bases lay in between. The CDR3 has 11 amino acids. The entry originates in a study of cytomegalovirus exposure and HLA in healthy donors. Nominally healthy donors provided the samples, though records likely missed some immune exposures. The clonotype was recovered from a man younger than 40 in good health and CMV-seronegative. Specimen: PBMCs. The V gene is TRBV5-8, the J gene TRBJ1-2, with D possibly matching TRBD1 (5 bases). The CDR3 protein is CASSRGMRYTF. CDR3 nucleotides: TGTGCCAGCAGCCGGGGGATGCGCTACACCTTC.